These 14 T cell receptor beta chains were sequenced from one sample in a study of shared clonotypes between healthy human individuals. The protocol was immunoSEQ multiplex PCR, while the TCRdb copy is restricted to in-frame clones and leaves out a portion. This repertoire shows about 1.4 million clones, roughly 95% found once; its top ten account for approximately 1.2%. The sequencing sample was made of naive CD4+ T cells sorted from blood. The subset denotes: CD45RA+ positively selected. The receptors originated from a man aged 30 to 45 in good health.

This clone was observed once. V usage is TRBV7-2 and J usage is TRBJ2-5; the D gene is possibly TRBD1 (5 bases). Germline values: CDR1 SGHTA, CDR2 FQGNSA. This CDR3 comprises 19 residues. With 0 bases removed from V and 0 bases from J, the gap between germline ends came to 20 bases. This CDR3 reads CASSLAGLNPFMYQETQYF. The CDR3 DNA reads TGTGCCAGCAGCTTAGCGGGGCTTAATCCCTTTATGTACCAAGAGACCCAGTACTTC.

The rearrangement links TRBV2 to TRBJ2-7; 10 bases align to TRBD2. CDR1 and CDR2 (germline): SNHLY, FYNNEI. The ends lost 1 base at V and 3 bases at J; junction bases unmatched: 3. CDR3 length: 15 residues. CDR3 bases: TGTGCCAGCAGTGAAGGGGGACTAGCGAACTACGAGCAGTACTTC. Its protein product is CASSEGGLANYEQYF.

This chain connects TRBV10-3 to TRBJ2-3; TRBD2 might be the D (5 bases). The CDR3 length is 13 residues. The germline V gene encodes CDR1 ENHRY and CDR2 SYGVKD. Trimming took off 8 bases at V and 2 bases at J, with 11 bases between the two ends. CDR3 amino acids: CAIVGVVTDTQYF. DNA of the CDR3: TGTGCCATCGTGGGAGTGGTCACAGATACGCAGTATTTT.

This clone was found once. The chain joins TRBV5-1 to TRBJ2-6, with no clear D. Trimming stripped 4 bases from V and 0 bases from J, with 17 bases between. Germline V gene lookup returns CDR1 SGHRS and CDR2 YFSETQ. The length of the CDR3 is 18 residues. The CDR3 DNA follows: TGCGCCAGCAGCACTACAAAAAACCTACTCTCTGGGGCCAACGTCCTGACTTTC. Its translation is CASSTTKNLLSGANVLTF. The full variable domain, rest sourced from reference TRBV5-1 and TRBJ2-6, is KAGVTQTPRYLIKTRGQQVTLSCSPISGHRSVSWYQQTPGQGLQFLFEYFSETQRNKGNFPGRFSGRQFSNSRSEMNVSTLELGDSALYLCASSTTKNLLSGANVLTFGAGSRLTVL.

This clone was found once. The chain recombines TRBV2 with TRBJ2-6; maybe TRBD1 (6 bases). The germline gives CDR1 SNHLY, CDR2 FYNNEI. V shed 7 bases and J shed 0 bases, with 10 bases lying between them. The CDR3 totals 15 residues. The CDR3, as DNA: TGTGCCAGCACATGGACAGACTCTGGGGCCAACGTCCTGACTTTC. Translated: CASTWTDSGANVLTF. Variable domain in full (rest from reference TRBV2 and TRBJ2-6): EPEVTQTPSHQVTQMGQEVILRCVPISNHLYFYWYRQILGQKVEFLVSFYNNEISEKSEIFDDQFSVERPDGSNFTLKIRSTKLEDSAMYFCASTWTDSGANVLTFGAGSRLTVL.

The chain is built from TRBV9 and TRBJ1-4, with a weak D call TRBD1 (5 bases). CDR1 is SGDLS, CDR2 YYNGEE, per germline. This CDR3 region has 12 residues. Trimming removed 4 bases from V and 8 bases from J, with 9 bases in between. The CDR3: CASSRTKEKLFF. The CDR3 DNA follows: TGTGCCAGCAGCCGGACAAAGGAAAAACTGTTTTTT.

The chain recombines TRBV7-2 with TRBJ2-7; a weak D match, TRBD2 (5 bases). Germline V gene sequence: CDR1 SGHTA, CDR2 FQGNSA. Trimming pared 1 base from V and 6 bases from J, leaving 13 bases between. The CDR3 loop spans 14 amino acids. This CDR3 is CASSLEIVRAEQYF. DNA for the CDR3: TGTGCCAGCAGCTTAGAGATCGTGAGGGCCGAGCAGTACTTC.

The chain employs TRBV28 and TRBJ2-7; 7 bases match TRBD2. After removal of 6 bases from V and 2 bases from J, the junction contained 10 bases not matched to a gene. The CDR3 totals 15 residues. In germline, CDR1 is MDHEN, CDR2 SYDVKM. The chain's CDR3 is CASREGGSGPYEQYF. The CDR3 DNA is TGTGCCAGCAGGGAGGGCGGGAGTGGGCCCTACGAGCAGTACTTC.

V gene TRBV19 combines with J gene TRBJ1-1; D remains ambiguous. This CDR3 spans 15 amino acids. Trimming stripped 7 bases from V and 3 bases from J, with 18 bases between. CDR1 is LNHDA and CDR2 is SQIVND in the germline V gene (reference sequence). CDR3 region: CASINPRPPDTEAFF. The CDR3, as DNA: TGTGCCAGTATCAATCCTCGCCCGCCCGACACTGAAGCTTTCTTT.

The V and J genes are TRBV5-1 and TRBJ2-5; D unclear. The CDR3 runs to 14 residues. The germline V gene encodes CDR1 SGHRS and CDR2 YFSETQ. The V gene lost 0 bases and the J gene lost 5 bases, with 11 bases spanning the gap. CDR3 nucleotide sequence: TGCGCCAGCAGCTTGGATACCGCACGGGAGACCCAGTACTTC. It translates to CASSLDTARETQYF.

This chain connects TRBV5-1 to TRBJ2-2, with D possibly called TRBD1 or TRBD2 (6 bases each). Germline loops: CDR1 SGHRS, CDR2 YFSETQ. V gave up 5 bases and J gave up 4 bases, with 12 bases separating them. This CDR3 has 14 residues. CDR3 nucleotide sequence: TGCGCCAGCAGTCAACAGGGAGGCACCGGGGAGCTGTTTTTT. Residues: CASSQQGGTGELFF.

J is TRBJ1-2 and V is TRBV28; D call uncertain. There are 16 residues in the CDR3. The V end lost 6 bases, the J end lost 1 base, and 18 bases lay between the germline ends. In germline, CDR1 is MDHEN, CDR2 SYDVKM. Here the CDR3 DNA reads TGTGCCAGCAGACGAGCGGGCAGGCGGAGTAACTATGGCTACACCTTC. This sequence encodes CASRRAGRRSNYGYTF.

The V and J genes are TRBV5-5 and TRBJ2-3; D is perhaps TRBD1 or TRBD2 (5 bases each). Trimming pared 4 bases from V and 3 bases from J, leaving 21 bases between. The germline V gene encodes CDR1 SGHKS and CDR2 YYEKEE (reference sequence). The CDR3 covers 17 residues. The CDR3 protein is CASSHGASRGGTDTQYF. CDR3 nucleotide sequence: TGTGCCAGCAGCCACGGTGCCAGCCGGGGCGGGACAGATACGCAGTATTTT. Combining the CDR3 with reference TRBV5-5 and TRBJ2-3 gives the whole variable domain DAGVTQSPTHLIKTRGQQVTLRCSPISGHKSVSWYQQVLGQGPQFIFQYYEKEERGRGNFPDRFSARQFPNYSSELNVNALLLGDSALYLCASSHGASRGGTDTQYFGPGTRLTVL.

V and J are TRBV6-5 and TRBJ1-2, with a possible D match to TRBD1 (5 bases). The CDR3 consists of 16 residues. The V end lost 0 bases, the J end lost 4 bases, and 15 bases lay between the germline ends. Looked up from germline, CDR1 is MNHEY and CDR2 is SVGAGI. Here the CDR3 reads CASSYSSVGLIYGYTF. The CDR3 region has the DNA TGTGCCAGCAGTTACTCCTCAGTGGGACTGATCTATGGCTACACCTTC.